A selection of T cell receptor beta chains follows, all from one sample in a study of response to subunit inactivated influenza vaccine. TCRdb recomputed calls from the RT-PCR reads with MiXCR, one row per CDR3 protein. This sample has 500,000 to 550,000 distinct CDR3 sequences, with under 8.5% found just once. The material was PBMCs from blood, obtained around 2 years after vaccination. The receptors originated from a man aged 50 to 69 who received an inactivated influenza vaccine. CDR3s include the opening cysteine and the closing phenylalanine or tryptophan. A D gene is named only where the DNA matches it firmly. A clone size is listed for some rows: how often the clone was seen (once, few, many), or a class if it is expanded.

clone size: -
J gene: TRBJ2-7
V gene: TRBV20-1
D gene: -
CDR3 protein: CSARDTRTYEQYF
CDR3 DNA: TGCAGTGCTAGAGACACAAGGACCTACGAGCAGTACTTC

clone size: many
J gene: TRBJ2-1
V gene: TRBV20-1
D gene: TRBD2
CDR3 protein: CSARARGSGGYNEQFF
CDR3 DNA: TGCAGTGCTAGAGCCCGTGGAAGCGGGGGATACAATGAGCAGTTCTTC

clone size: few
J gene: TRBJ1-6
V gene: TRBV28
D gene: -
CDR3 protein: CASSATGHNSPLHF
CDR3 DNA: TGTGCCAGCAGTGCAACAGGGCATAATTCACCCCTCCACTTT

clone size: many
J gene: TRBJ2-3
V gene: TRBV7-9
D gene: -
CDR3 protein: CASSLLRLASTDTQYF
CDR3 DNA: TGTGCCAGCAGCTTATTACGGCTAGCGAGCACAGATACGCAGTATTTT

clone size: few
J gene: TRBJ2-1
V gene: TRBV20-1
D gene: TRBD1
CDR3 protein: CSARVFDREDNEQFF
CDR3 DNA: TGCAGTGCTAGAGTATTCGACAGGGAAGACAATGAGCAGTTCTTC

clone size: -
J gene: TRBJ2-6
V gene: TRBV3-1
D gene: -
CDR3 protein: CASSQDNGFYGSGANVLTF
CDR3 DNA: TGTGCCAGCAGCCAAGATAACGGTTTCTATGGGTCTGGGGCCAACGTCCTGACTTTC

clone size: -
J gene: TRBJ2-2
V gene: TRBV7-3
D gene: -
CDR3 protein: CASSPRNVGTAGELFF
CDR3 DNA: TGTGCCAGCAGCCCCCGTAATGTAGGGACCGCCGGGGAGCTGTTTTTT

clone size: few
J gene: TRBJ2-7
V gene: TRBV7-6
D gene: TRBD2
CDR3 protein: CASSLDPRTSGRSSYEQYF
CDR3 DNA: TGTGCCAGCAGCTTAGATCCCCGGACTAGCGGGAGAAGCTCCTACGAGCAGTACTTC

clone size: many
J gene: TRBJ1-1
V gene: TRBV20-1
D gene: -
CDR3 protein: CSALDGGFNTEAFF
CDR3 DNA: TGCAGTGCCCTGGACGGGGGGTTTAATACTGAAGCTTTCTTT

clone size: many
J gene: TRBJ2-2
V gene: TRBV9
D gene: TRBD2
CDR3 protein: CASSVEGTSGATGELFF
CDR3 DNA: TGTGCCAGCAGCGTAGAGGGGACTAGCGGGGCCACCGGGGAGCTGTTTTTT

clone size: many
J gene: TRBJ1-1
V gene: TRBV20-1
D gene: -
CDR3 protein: CSAGSWGQENTEAFF
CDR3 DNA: TGCAGTGCTGGATCCTGGGGGCAGGAGAACACTGAAGCTTTCTTT

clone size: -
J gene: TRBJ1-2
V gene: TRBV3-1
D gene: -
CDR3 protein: CASSQQTNYGYTF
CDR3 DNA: TGTGCCAGCAGCCAACAGACGAACTATGGCTACACCTTC

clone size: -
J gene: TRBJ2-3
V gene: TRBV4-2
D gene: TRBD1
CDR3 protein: CASSPLTGQGSADTQYF
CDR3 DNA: TGTGCCAGCAGCCCATTAACCGGACAGGGGAGTGCAGATACGCAGTATTTT

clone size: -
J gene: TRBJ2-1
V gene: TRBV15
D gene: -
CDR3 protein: CATSRDQGQGLNEQFF
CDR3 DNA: TGTGCCACCAGCAGAGATCAGGGTCAGGGGTTGAATGAGCAGTTCTTC

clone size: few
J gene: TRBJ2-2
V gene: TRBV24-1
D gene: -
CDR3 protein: CATSAQSANTGELFF
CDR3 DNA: TGTGCCACCAGTGCCCAGAGCGCGAACACCGGGGAGCTGTTTTTT

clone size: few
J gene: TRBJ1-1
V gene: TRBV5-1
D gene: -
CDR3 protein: CASKSDTEAFF
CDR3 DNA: TGCGCCAGCAAAAGCGACACTGAAGCTTTCTTT

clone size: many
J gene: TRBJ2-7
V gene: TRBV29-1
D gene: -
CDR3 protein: CSVGPGGRSAYEQYF
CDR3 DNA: TGCAGCGTTGGTCCCGGTGGCAGGTCAGCCTACGAGCAGTACTTC

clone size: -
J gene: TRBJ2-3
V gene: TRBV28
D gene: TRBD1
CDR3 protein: CASREESDRDWADTQYF
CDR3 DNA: TGTGCCAGCAGGGAGGAATCCGACAGGGATTGGGCAGATACGCAGTATTTT

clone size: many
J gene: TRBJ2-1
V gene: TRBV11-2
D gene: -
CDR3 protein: CASSLGGLDEQFF
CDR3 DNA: TGTGCCAGCAGCTTAGGGGGACTGGATGAGCAGTTCTTC

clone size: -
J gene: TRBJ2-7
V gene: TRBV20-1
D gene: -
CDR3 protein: CSARDYRVREQYF
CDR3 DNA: TGCAGTGCTAGAGATTATAGGGTGAGGGAGCAGTACTTC

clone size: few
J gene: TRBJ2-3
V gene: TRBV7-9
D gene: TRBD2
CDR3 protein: CASSGILAAGTYDTQYF
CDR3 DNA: TGTGCCAGCAGCGGCATACTAGCGGCTGGGACATACGATACGCAGTATTTT

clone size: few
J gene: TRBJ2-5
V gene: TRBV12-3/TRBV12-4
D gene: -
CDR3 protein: CASSFGTASGFYQETQYF
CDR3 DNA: TGTGCCAGCAGTTTCGGGACAGCTAGCGGTTTCTACCAAGAGACCCAGTACTTC

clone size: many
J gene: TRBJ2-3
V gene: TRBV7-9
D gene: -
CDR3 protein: CASSFRDPFTDTQYF
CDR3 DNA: TGTGCCAGCAGCTTCCGGGACCCCTTCACAGATACGCAGTATTTT

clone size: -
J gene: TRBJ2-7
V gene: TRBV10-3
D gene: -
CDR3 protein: CAISLEQGSVGEQYF
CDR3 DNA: TGTGCCATCAGCCTAGAACAGGGTAGTGTGGGCGAGCAGTACTTC

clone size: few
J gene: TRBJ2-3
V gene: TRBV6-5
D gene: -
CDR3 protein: CASSIRTAGVADTQYF
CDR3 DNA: TGTGCCAGCAGTATACGGACAGCAGGGGTGGCAGATACGCAGTATTTT

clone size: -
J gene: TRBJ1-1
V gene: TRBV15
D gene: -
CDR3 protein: CATSREPDGFNTEAFF
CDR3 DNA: TGTGCCACCAGCAGAGAACCGGACGGGTTCAACACTGAAGCTTTCTTT

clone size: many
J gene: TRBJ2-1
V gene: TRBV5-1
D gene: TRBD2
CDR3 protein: CASSSGTSVIYNEQFF
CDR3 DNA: TGCGCCAGCAGTTCCGGGACTAGCGTTATCTACAATGAGCAGTTCTTC

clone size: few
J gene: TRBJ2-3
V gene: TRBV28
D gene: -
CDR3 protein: CASTLGGGSTDTQYF
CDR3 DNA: TGTGCCAGCACCTTGGGAGGGGGGTCCACAGATACGCAGTATTTT

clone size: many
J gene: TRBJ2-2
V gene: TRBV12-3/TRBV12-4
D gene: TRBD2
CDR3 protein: CASTRTGRVGTGELFF
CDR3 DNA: TGTGCCAGCACCAGAACGGGGAGGGTAGGAACCGGGGAGCTGTTTTTT

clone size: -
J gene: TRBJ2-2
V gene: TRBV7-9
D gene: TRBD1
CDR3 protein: CASSLLPGQGSTGELFF
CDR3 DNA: TGTGCCAGCAGCTTACTCCCGGGACAGGGTTCCACCGGGGAGCTGTTTTTT

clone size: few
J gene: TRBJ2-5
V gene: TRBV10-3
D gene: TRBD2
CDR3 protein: CAISLAGVGETQYF
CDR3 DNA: TGTGCCATCAGCCTAGCGGGAGTAGGAGAGACCCAGTACTTC

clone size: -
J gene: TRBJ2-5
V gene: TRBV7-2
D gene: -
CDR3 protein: CASSSLRGQETQYF
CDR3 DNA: TGTGCCAGCAGCTCCCTCCGGGGACAAGAGACCCAGTACTTC

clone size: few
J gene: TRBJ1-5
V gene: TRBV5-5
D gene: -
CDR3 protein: CASSFSGTGQPQHF
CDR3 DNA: TGTGCCAGCAGCTTTTCCGGGACCGGCCAGCCCCAGCATTTT

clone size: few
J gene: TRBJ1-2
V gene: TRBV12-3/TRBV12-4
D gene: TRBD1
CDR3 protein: CASSTQDRATFYGYTF
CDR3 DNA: TGTGCCAGCAGTACCCAGGACAGGGCCACTTTCTATGGCTACACCTTC

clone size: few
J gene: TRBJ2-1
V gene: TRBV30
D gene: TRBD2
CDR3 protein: CAWARTSGGSEQFF
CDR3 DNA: TGTGCCTGGGCCAGGACTAGCGGGGGGAGTGAGCAGTTCTTC

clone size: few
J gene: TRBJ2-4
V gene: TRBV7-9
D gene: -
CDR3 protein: CASSLPGKNIQYF
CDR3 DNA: TGTGCCAGCAGCTTACCAGGGAAAAACATTCAGTACTTC

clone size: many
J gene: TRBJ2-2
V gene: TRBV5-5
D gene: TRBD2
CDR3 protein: CASSFYLAGGNTGELFF
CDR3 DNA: TGTGCCAGCAGCTTTTATCTAGCGGGAGGGAACACCGGGGAGCTGTTTTTT

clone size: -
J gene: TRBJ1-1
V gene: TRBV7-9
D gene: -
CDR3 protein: CASSIRDPVAAFF
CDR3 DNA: TGTGCCAGCAGCATCCGGGACCCCGTGGCAGCTTTCTTT

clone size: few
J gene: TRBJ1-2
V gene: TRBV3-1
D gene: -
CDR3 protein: CASRQAGSYYGYTF
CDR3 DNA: TGTGCCAGCAGGCAGGCCGGGTCCTACTATGGCTACACCTTC

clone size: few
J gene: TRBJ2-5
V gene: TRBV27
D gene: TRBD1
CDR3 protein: CASSALARDRGGETQYF
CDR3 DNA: TGTGCCAGCAGTGCCTTAGCCCGGGACAGGGGAGGAGAGACCCAGTACTTC

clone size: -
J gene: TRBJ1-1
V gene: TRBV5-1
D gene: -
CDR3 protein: CASSLSGKAVNTEAFF
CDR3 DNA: TGCGCCAGCAGCTTGTCGGGCAAGGCAGTGAACACTGAAGCTTTCTTT

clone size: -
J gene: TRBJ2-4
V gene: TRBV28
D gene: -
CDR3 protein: CASSLTRGAKNIQYF
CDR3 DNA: TGTGCCAGCAGTTTAACTCGGGGCGCCAAAAACATTCAGTACTTC

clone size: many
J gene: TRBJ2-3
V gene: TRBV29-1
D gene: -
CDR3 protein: CSVEFDAYTQYF
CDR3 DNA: TGCAGCGTTGAATTTGACGCTTATACGCAGTATTTT

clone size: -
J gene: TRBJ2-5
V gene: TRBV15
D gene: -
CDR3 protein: CATSRDEGPWQETQYF
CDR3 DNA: TGTGCCACCAGCAGAGATGAGGGACCGTGGCAAGAGACCCAGTACTTC

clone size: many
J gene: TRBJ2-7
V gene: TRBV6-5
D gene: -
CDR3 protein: CASRGSYEQYF
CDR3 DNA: TGTGCCAGCAGGGGGTCCTACGAGCAGTACTTC

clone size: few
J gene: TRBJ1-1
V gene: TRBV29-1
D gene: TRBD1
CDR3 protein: CSAGTGGDTEAFF
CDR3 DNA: TGCAGCGCTGGGACAGGGGGAGACACTGAAGCTTTCTTT